This passage covers 27 T cell receptor beta chains from one sample sequenced in a study of blood T cell repertoires in COVID-19. Measured with immunoSEQ multiplex PCR; TCRdb has only the in-frame clones, and not every one. The data contain around 300,000 clones, about nine tenths of them singletons. The sample comprised peripheral blood. The origin of the receptors is a young man with active or convalescent COVID-19.

Comment on this clone: Within the sample, other DNA sequences also encode this same CDR3. V is TRBV18 and J is TRBJ1-5; TRBD1 might be the D (5 bases). Looked up from germline, CDR1 is KGHSH and CDR2 is LQKENI. Trimming removed 3 bases from V and 1 base from J, with 10 bases in between. This CDR3 has 15 residues. The CDR3 sequence is CASSPQGGSNQPQHF. In DNA form, the CDR3 reads TGTGCCAGCTCACCTCAGGGTGGGAGCAATCAGCCCCAGCATTTT.

The V and J genes are TRBV4-1 and TRBJ1-6; no clear D gene. The CDR3 is 15 amino acids. V lost 0 bases, J lost 7 bases, and 10 bases lay in between. Per germline, CDR1 MGHRA and CDR2 YSYEKL. CDR3 nucleotide sequence: TGCGCCAGCAGCCAAGAGCCGGGTTGGAATTCACCCCTCCACTTT. It codes for CASSQEPGWNSPLHF.

This clone was observed a handful of times. V usage is TRBV4-1 and J usage is TRBJ1-3, with a weak D call TRBD1 (6 bases). V lost 0 bases and J 0 bases, leaving 9 bases between the germline ends. Germline V gene data show CDR1 as MGHRA and CDR2 as YSYEKL. CDR3 length: 16 amino acids. CDR3 in amino acids: CASSQEGHLSGNTIYF. For the CDR3, the DNA is TGCGCCAGCAGCCAAGAGGGACACCTCTCTGGAAACACCATATATTTT.

J is TRBJ2-7 and V is TRBV27; possibly TRBD2 for D (6 bases). This CDR3 has 15 amino acids. Between the trimmed V and J ends, which lost 5 bases and 3 bases, there was a span of 17 bases. Looked up from germline, CDR1 is MNHEY and CDR2 is SMNVEV (reference sequence). The CDR3 spells CASSTPGMGGYEQYF. The CDR3 coding sequence is TGTGCCAGCAGTACCCCGGGGATGGGGGGCTACGAGCAGTACTTC.

The J gene is TRBJ2-7, the V gene TRBV29-1; 9 positions match TRBD2. From germline, CDR1 is SQVTM and CDR2 ANQGSEA. J gave up 3 bases and V 7 bases, and 7 bases lay outside the gene matches. CDR3 length: 13 amino acids. The CDR3 DNA reads as TGCAGCGCCCAACTAGCGGGCCTCTACGAGCAGTACTTC. As protein: CSAQLAGLYEQYF.

The rearrangement links TRBV6-2 or TRBV6-3 to TRBJ2-4, with D possibly TRBD2 on 5 matching bases. CDR3 length: 16 residues. Per germline, CDR1 MNHEY and CDR2 SVGEGT. V was shortened by 0 bases and J by 6 bases, with 15 bases between the two germline ends. The CDR3 spells CASSYSTGIMPNIQYF. DNA of the CDR3: TGTGCCAGCAGTTACTCCACCGGGATCATGCCAAACATTCAGTACTTC.

The chain recombines TRBV6-5 with TRBJ1-5; D is undetermined. This CDR3 spans 14 amino acids. Germline loops: CDR1 MNHEY, CDR2 SVGAGI. Trimming stripped 8 bases from V and 8 bases from J, with 19 bases between. CDR3 in DNA: TGTGCCAGCTCTGTATTCGGGTCAAGAGAGCCCCAGCATTTT. Amino acids: CASSVFGSREPQHF.

This rearrangement joins TRBV7-2 to TRBJ2-1, with D unclear. CDR3 length: 15 amino acids. Trimming stripped 6 bases from V and 0 bases from J, with 12 bases between. CDR1 SGHTA and CDR2 FQGNSA come from the germline V gene. CDR3 DNA sequence: TGTGCCAGCAGAACGGTCCCAACCTCCTACAATGAGCAGTTCTTC. The encoded protein is CASRTVPTSYNEQFF.

The V and J genes are TRBV4-1 and TRBJ2-7, with D maybe TRBD1 (6 bases). The CDR3 runs to 14 residues. The V and J ends lost 2 bases and 4 bases respectively, with 12 bases between them. Germline V lookup: CDR1 MGHRA, CDR2 YSYEKL. The CDR3 protein is CASSQWTDRYEQYF. Written as DNA, the CDR3 is TGCGCCAGCAGCCAATGGACAGACCGATACGAGCAGTACTTC.

This clone was counted a single time. The CDR3 loop reads CASSENRGRGYTF. The CDR3 nucleotides are TGCGCCAGCAGTGAAAACAGGGGGCGAGGCTACACCTTC. The rearrangement joins TRBV10-2 to TRBJ1-2; 9 bases agree with TRBD1. Per the germline V gene, CDR1 is WSHSY and CDR2 is SAAADI. The CDR3 consists of 13 residues. V was pared by 3 bases and J by 8 bases, with 4 bases of the junction left unmatched.

This clone was seen a handful of times. The rearrangement uses TRBV5-1 and TRBJ1-5, with D maybe TRBD1 (6 bases). The CDR3 loop spans 14 amino acids. CDR1 and CDR2 (germline): SGHRS, YFSETQ. V lost 1 base and J lost 3, with 8 bases in between. The CDR3 DNA sequence: TGCGCCAGCAGCTTGACAGGGTACAATCAGCCCCAGCATTTT. Its protein is CASSLTGYNQPQHF.

As to this clone: The same CDR3 arises from other DNA sequences in this sample as well. The chain employs TRBV18 and TRBJ1-3; no reliable D call. CDR3 length equals 14 residues. V lost 3 bases to trimming and J lost 0 bases, with 6 bases between them. CDR1 and CDR2 (germline): KGHSH, LQKENI. Written as DNA, the CDR3 is TGTGCCAGCTCACCGTCGGTCTCTGGAAACACCATATATTTT. Its translation: CASSPSVSGNTIYF.

The chain links TRBV3-1 (or the pseudogene TRBV3-2) to TRBJ1-1, with 7 bases matching TRBD1. Per the germline V gene, CDR1 is LGHDT and CDR2 is YNNKEL (reference sequence). V dropped 1 base and J dropped 1; count of bases not matched to a gene: 3. The CDR3 has 15 amino acids. The CDR3, as DNA: TGTGCCAGCAGCCAAGCGTGGACAGGGAACACTGAAGCTTTCTTT. The encoded protein is CASSQAWTGNTEAFF.

The V call is TRBV27, the J call TRBJ2-2, with D tentatively TRBD1 (6 bases). The germline V gene has CDR1 MNHEY and CDR2 SMNVEV (reference sequence). Trimming stripped 2 bases from V and 3 bases from J, with 13 bases between. The CDR3 sequence is 16 residues long. CDR3 region: CASSLAPTGYTGELFF. CDR3 bases: TGTGCCAGCAGTTTAGCCCCGACAGGTTACACCGGGGAGCTGTTTTTT.

V and J are TRBV2 and TRBJ2-7, with 11 nucleotides matching TRBD1. CDR3 length: 13 residues. The ends lost 7 bases at V and 5 bases at J; junction bases unmatched: 4. Germline loops: CDR1 SNHLY, CDR2 FYNNEI. The CDR3 nucleotides are TGTGCCAGCAAAGGACAGGGGGCACACGAGCAGTACTTC. Its translation is CASKGQGAHEQYF.

V usage is TRBV7-2 and J usage is TRBJ2-5; the D gene is possibly TRBD2 (6 bases). Looked up from germline, CDR1 is SGHTA and CDR2 is FQGNSA. Trimming shortened V by 2 bases and J by 5 bases, and 12 bases separated the two germline ends. The CDR3 has 14 amino acids. The CDR3 here is CASSLYGAGETQYF. CDR3 nucleotides: TGTGCCAGCAGCTTATACGGGGCGGGGGAGACCCAGTACTTC. Full variable domain (rest looked up from reference TRBV7-2 and TRBJ2-5): GAGVSQSPSNKVTEKGKDVELRCDPISGHTALYWYRQSLGQGLEFLIYFQGNSAPDKSGLPSDRFSAERTGGSVSTLTIQRTQQEDSAVYLCASSLYGAGETQYFGPGTRLLVL.

The genes are TRBV7-2 and TRBJ1-5; a possible D gene is TRBD1 (5 bases). The V end lost 8 bases, the J end lost 5 bases, and 13 bases lay between the germline ends. The germline V gene has CDR1 SGHTA and CDR2 FQGNSA. This CDR3 spans 13 amino acids. In DNA, the CDR3 is TGTGCCAGCGGCAGACAGCCAGATCAGCCCCAGCATTTT. It yields the protein CASGRQPDQPQHF.

The V call is TRBV5-4, the J call TRBJ2-7, with 8 bases aligning to TRBD1. The junction had 10 bases not matched to a gene; V was cut back by 3 bases and J by 5 bases. This CDR3 comprises 15 residues. Germline V gives CDR1 SGHNT, CDR2 YYREEE (reference sequence). The CDR3 loop reads CASSWEPDRVDEQYF. The DNA for the CDR3 is TGTGCCAGCAGCTGGGAACCGGACAGGGTCGACGAGCAGTACTTC.

The chain carries TRBV7-9 and TRBJ1-2, with TRBD1 matching over 8 bases. V lost 3 bases and J lost 6; bases outside the gene matches: 0. This CDR3 region has 12 residues. The germline V gene encodes CDR1 SEHNR and CDR2 FQNEAQ (reference sequence). This CDR3 is CASSLTGDGYTF. DNA for the CDR3: TGTGCCAGCAGCTTGACAGGGGATGGCTACACCTTC.

The chain has TRBV28 and TRBJ2-3; tentatively, D is TRBD1 (5 bases). This CDR3 comprises 13 residues. Germline values: CDR1 MDHEN, CDR2 SYDVKM. The ends were cut back, 6 bases at V and 0 bases at J, with 7 bases in the middle. CDR3 loop: CASRRTSTDTQYF. CDR3 DNA sequence: TGTGCCAGCAGACGGACAAGCACAGATACGCAGTATTTT.

This clone is a singleton in its sample. The CDR3 coding sequence is TGTGCCAGCAGCTACTGGGGACTATCCGGGGAGCTGTTTTTT. Its translation is CASSYWGLSGELFF. The chain couples TRBV11-1 to TRBJ2-2; 7 bases are a match to TRBD2. The junction had 5 bases not matched to a gene; V was cut back by 4 bases and J by 6 bases. Germline V gives CDR1 SGHAT, CDR2 FQDESV (reference sequence). The CDR3 loop spans 14 amino acids.

V usage is TRBV2 and J usage is TRBJ2-3, with D unclear. Per the germline V gene, CDR1 is SNHLY and CDR2 is FYNNEI. This CDR3 has 13 amino acids. Trimming removed 3 bases from V and 7 bases from J, with 11 bases in between. CDR3 in amino acids: CASSDSHLNTQYF. In DNA, the CDR3 is TGTGCCAGCAGTGATTCGCACTTGAATACGCAGTATTTT.

The chain is built from TRBV6-5 and TRBJ2-7; tentative D call: TRBD1 (6 bases). Germline V lookup: CDR1 MNHEY, CDR2 SVGAGI. The length of the CDR3 is 12 residues. V was shortened by 0 bases and J by 11 bases, with 11 bases between the two germline ends. The CDR3 DNA reads TGTGCCAGCAGTTACTCCAGGGGACGAGAGTACTTC. It specifies CASSYSRGREYF.

The chain has TRBV28 and TRBJ1-2; D is possibly TRBD1 (6 bases). The CDR3 is 13 residues long. Germline V gene data show CDR1 as MDHEN and CDR2 as SYDVKM. V dropped 6 bases and J dropped 4 bases, with 12 bases sitting between them. CDR3 coding DNA: TGTGCCAGCAGACGTACAGGGTCCTATGGCTACACCTTC. Translation gives CASRRTGSYGYTF.

The V and J genes are TRBV11-2 and TRBJ2-1, with 9 bases aligning to TRBD1. CDR3 length: 15 residues. CDR1 SGHAT and CDR2 FQNNGV come from the germline V gene. V shed 0 bases and J 9 bases; nucleotides not matched to a gene: 6. The CDR3, as DNA: TGTGCCAGCAGCTTAGACGGGACAGGGAGCGGTGAGCAGTTCTTC. Protein product: CASSLDGTGSGEQFF.

In this sample, this clone turned up a few times. This chain links TRBV21-1 with TRBJ1-6. TRBV21-1 is assigned pseudogene status. This CDR3 region has 14 residues. CDR3 loop: CASSNANEEVEDHF. CDR3 DNA: TGTGCCAGCAGCAACGCAAATGAAGAAGTCGAGGACCACTTT.

The rearrangement joins TRBV7-9 to TRBJ1-2; 12 positions agree with TRBD1. The V segment lost 6 bases and the J segment 6 bases; nucleotides outside the gene matches: 8. The CDR3 has 15 residues. Germline loops: CDR1 SEHNR, CDR2 FQNEAQ (reference sequence). The DNA for the CDR3 is TGTGCCAGCAGTACCGGGACAGGGGGCCTGGATGGCTACACCTTC. This gives the protein CASSTGTGGLDGYTF.